This T cell receptor (beta chain) was obtained from a study of cytomegalovirus exposure and HLA in healthy donors. Healthy donors of bone marrow made up the group. General study results and limits: In a later analysis, specific HLA alleles were associated with 15,000 to 20,000 TCR beta sequences at a 0.05 false discovery rate. Being productive about 87% or about 30% of the time was typical of most TCR beta V segments in an earlier analysis.

Researchers ran the PCR with 60 Vbeta and 13 Jbeta primers. Sequenced by immunoSEQ multiplex PCR; TCRdb stores in-frame clones only, minus some. This table has about 160,000 clones, approximately 77% appearing once. Regarding this clone: As yet, its antigen is unknown.

Per the germline V gene, CDR1 is MNHNY and CDR2 is SVGAGI (reference sequence). This CDR3 is built from 13 residues. The chain has TRBV6-6 and TRBJ2-5; 7 bases agree with TRBD1. The J call could be wrong; TRBJ2-7 is a better fit for the DNA end. Sequences were obtained from PBMCs. The receptor's source is a male donor in good health and CMV-seropositive. The CDR3 protein is CASSLTGFNEQYF. The CDR3, as DNA: TGTGCCAGCAGTTTGACAGGGTTCAACGAGCAGTACTTC.